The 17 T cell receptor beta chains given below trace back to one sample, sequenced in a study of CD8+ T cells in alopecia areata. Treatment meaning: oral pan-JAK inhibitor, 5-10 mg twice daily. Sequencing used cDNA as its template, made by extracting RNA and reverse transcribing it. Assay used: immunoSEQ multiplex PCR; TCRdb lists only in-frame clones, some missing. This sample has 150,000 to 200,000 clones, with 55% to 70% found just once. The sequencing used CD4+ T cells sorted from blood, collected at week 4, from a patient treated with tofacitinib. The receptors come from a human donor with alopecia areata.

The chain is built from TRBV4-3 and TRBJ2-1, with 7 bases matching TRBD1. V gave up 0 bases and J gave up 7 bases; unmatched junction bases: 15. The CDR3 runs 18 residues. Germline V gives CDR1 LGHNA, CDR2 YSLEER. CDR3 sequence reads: CASSQEPSTGQFQNEQFF. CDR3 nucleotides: TGCGCCAGCAGCCAAGAACCCTCCACGGGACAGTTTCAAAATGAGCAGTTCTTC.

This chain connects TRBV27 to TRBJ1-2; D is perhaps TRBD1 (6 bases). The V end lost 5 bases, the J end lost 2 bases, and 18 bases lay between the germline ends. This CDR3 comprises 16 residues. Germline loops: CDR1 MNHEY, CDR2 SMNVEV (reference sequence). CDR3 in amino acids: CASSPRRGGENYGYTF. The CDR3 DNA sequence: TGTGCCAGCAGTCCCCGTAGGGGGGGCGAGAACTATGGCTACACCTTC.

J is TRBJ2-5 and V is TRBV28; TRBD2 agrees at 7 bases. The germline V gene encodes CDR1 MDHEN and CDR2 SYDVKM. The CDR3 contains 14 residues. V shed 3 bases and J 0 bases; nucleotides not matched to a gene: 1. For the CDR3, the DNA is TGTGCCAGCAGTTTCGGGGGGAACCAAGAGACCCAGTACTTC. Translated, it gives CASSFGGNQETQYF.

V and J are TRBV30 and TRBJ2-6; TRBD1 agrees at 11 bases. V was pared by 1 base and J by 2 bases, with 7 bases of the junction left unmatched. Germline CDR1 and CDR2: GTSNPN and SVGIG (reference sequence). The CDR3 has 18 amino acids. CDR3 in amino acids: CAWSGLGQGVTGANVLTF. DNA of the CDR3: TGTGCCTGGAGTGGACTGGGACAGGGGGTTACTGGGGCCAACGTCCTGACTTTC.

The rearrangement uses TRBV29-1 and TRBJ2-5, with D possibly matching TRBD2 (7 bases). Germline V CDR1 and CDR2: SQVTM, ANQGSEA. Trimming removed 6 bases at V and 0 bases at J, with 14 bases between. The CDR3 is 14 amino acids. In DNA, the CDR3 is TGCAGCGTCCCCGGGGGGCGGGACCAAGAGACCCAGTACTTC. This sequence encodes CSVPGGRDQETQYF.

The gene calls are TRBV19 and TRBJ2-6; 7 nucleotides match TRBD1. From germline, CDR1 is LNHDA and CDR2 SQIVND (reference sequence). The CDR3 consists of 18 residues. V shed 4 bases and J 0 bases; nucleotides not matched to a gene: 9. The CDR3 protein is CASSTWGQSFSGANVLTF. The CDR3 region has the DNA TGTGCCAGTAGTACTTGGGGACAGTCATTCTCTGGGGCCAACGTCCTGACTTTC.

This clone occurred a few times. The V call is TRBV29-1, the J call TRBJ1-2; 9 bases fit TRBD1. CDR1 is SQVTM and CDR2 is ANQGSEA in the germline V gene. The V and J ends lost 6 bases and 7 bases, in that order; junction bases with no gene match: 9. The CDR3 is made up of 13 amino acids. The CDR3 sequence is CSVVKGQGGGYTF. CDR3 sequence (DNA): TGCAGCGTGGTCAAGGGACAGGGAGGTGGCTACACCTTC.

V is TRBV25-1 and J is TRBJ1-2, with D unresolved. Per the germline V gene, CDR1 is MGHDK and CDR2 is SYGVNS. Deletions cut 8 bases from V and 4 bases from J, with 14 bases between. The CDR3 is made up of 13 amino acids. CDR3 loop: CASSEPGVYGYTF. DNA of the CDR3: TGTGCCAGCTCCGAACCGGGCGTCTATGGCTACACCTTC.

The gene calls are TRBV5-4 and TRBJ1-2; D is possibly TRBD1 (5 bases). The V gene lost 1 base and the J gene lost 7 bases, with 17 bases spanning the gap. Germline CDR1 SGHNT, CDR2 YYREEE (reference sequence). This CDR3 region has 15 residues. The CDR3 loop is CASSLSGGANGGYTF. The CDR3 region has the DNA TGTGCCAGCAGCTTGTCAGGAGGGGCTAATGGTGGCTACACCTTC.

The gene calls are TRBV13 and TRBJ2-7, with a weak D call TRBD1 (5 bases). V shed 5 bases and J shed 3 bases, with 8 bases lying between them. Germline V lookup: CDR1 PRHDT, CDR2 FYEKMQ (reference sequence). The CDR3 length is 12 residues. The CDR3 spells CASSHRNYEQYF. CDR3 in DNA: TGTGCCAGCAGCCACAGGAACTACGAGCAGTACTTC.

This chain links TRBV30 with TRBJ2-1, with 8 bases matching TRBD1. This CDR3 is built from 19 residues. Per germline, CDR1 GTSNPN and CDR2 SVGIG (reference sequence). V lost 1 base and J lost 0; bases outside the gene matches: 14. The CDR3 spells CAWSATGARPTYSYNEQFF. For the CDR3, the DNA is TGTGCCTGGAGTGCGACAGGGGCCCGACCAACCTACTCCTACAATGAGCAGTTCTTC.

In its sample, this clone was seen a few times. This CDR3 reads CASSFGGTKNIQYF. In DNA, the CDR3 is TGTGCCAGCAGCTTCGGGGGGACGAAAAACATTCAGTACTTC. The J gene is TRBJ2-4, the V gene TRBV5-6; 7 nucleotides agree with TRBD2. This CDR3 comprises 14 residues. V lost 2 bases, J lost 4 bases, and 3 bases stayed unmatched. Germline V gives CDR1 SGHDT, CDR2 YYEEEE.

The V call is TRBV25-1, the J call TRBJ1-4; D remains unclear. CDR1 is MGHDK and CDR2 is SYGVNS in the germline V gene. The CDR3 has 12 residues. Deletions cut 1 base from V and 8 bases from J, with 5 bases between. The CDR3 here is CASSEWGEKLFF. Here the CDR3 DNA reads TGTGCCAGCAGTGAATGGGGAGAAAAACTGTTTTTT.

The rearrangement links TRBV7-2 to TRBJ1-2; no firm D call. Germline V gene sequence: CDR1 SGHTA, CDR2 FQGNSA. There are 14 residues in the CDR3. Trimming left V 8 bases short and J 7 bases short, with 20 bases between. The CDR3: CASDSGRERSGYTF. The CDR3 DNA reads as TGTGCCAGCGATAGTGGGCGCGAACGAAGTGGCTACACCTTC.

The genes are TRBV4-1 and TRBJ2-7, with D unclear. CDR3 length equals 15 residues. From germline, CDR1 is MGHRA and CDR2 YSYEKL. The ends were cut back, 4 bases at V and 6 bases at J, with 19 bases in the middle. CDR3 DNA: TGCGCCAGCAGCCCCGGCCCTACTACCAGGTCCGAGCAGTACTTC. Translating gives CASSPGPTTRSEQYF.

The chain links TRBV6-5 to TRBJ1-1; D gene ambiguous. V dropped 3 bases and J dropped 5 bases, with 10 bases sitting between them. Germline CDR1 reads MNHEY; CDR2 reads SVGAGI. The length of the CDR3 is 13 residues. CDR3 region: CASSYTVWTEAFF. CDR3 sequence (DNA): TGTGCCAGCAGTTATACGGTTTGGACTGAAGCTTTCTTT.

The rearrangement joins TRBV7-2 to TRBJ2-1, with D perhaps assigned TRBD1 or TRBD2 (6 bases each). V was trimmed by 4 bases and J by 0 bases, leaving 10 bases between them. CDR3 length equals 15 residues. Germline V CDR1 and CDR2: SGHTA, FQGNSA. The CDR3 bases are TGTGCCAGCAGCTCTCGGGGGCTCTCCTACAATGAGCAGTTCTTC. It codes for CASSSRGLSYNEQFF.